What follows describes a single TCR beta chain. This clonotype has a count of ten or more. The antigen it binds to is not known. Base quality data are lacking; no much larger clone is found one base away. There are 13 amino acids in the CDR3, from cysteine to phenylalanine inclusive. Only CDR3 DNA remains: 39 bases, in frame from the first base. V is clipped by 0 bases and J by 5 bases, and the sequence between their germline boundaries is 7 bases long. The germline V gene (reference sequence) supplies CDR1 MNHEY and CDR2 SMNVEV. On a BD FACSAria II, naive CD8 T cells were FACS-sorted as CD8+CD4-CCR7+CD45RA+ and collected into RLT Plus buffer. To compare sensitivity, a portion of naive CD8 T cell RNA was divided equally between MIDCIRS and a Smart-seq2-style 5'RACE protocol. CD8 T cells were enriched using RosetteSep CD8+ T Cell Enrichment Cocktail and Ficoll-Paque, and the enriched cells then underwent ACK red cell lysis.

The library was made by PCR. The data were produced on an Illumina MiSeq. The Qiagen AllPrep DNA/RNA kit was used to purify total RNA. Before any analysis, reads coming from multiple sequencing runs of the same library were combined into one pool. The original pipeline was this. Reads were retained only if the reads had an exact TCR constant sequence, and the retained reads were trimmed to 150 nt and grouped according to their 12-nt molecular barcodes. Reads within each barcode group were sub-clustered using a 15% Levenshtein threshold, and quality-weighted consensus sequences were constructed for each RNA molecule. Non-functional sequences were excluded, and lower-count sequences lying one edit away from another sequence were also excluded. Based on a fit of two negative binomial distributions, barcode sub-clusters having less than 20% of the maximum read count were discarded. TCRdb reprocessed the public reads (quality trimming at Q25 with fastp, clone calling with MiXCR) and kept in-frame beta chains. Each CDR3 protein gets just one entry, which takes the most common genes and DNA from the rows behind it. TCRdb, not the original authors, processed these V and J calls. The sample table contains approximately 40,000 distinct CDR3 sequences; only one count was recorded for around 20% of them. In total, the top ten clones hold 7.1% of the sample.

These data originate in a study of molecular identifiers for immune sequencing clone quantification (dated by TCRdb to 2016 to 2018). Study-wide context: For a replicate experiment, the RNA from either about 20,000 or 100,000 naive CD8 T cells was divided into five aliquots, and four of those aliquots went on to sequencing. This methods study benchmarked molecular-identifier clustering-based TCR repertoire sequencing (MIDCIRS) and TCR RNA copy counting, using CD8 T cells to do so. On the study overall, not on this receptor specifically: Spiked-in Jurkat TCR RNA equivalent to a single cell was reported to be detectable even among some 910,000 naive CD8 T cells. Modeling estimated around 3 recovered TCR RNA copies per cell, compared with 9.5 to 10 by digital PCR, which implies about 30% capture efficiency. Without barcode sub-clustering, chimeric consensus sequences inflated TCR diversity; chimeras reached as high as 47%. In CMV-specific effector cells, over 99% of molecules were held by clones above 20 RNA copies, whereas under 1% of molecules were held by such clones in naive cells. Identical TCR molecules sharing a barcode could cause highly expanded clone sizes to be underestimated.

The sample taken for sequencing was naive CD8+ T cells from blood, with Jurkat cell RNA spiked in. The sample's cell subset or site label is to be understood as: FACS-sorted CD8+CD4-CCR7+CD45RA+ naive T cells. Rearrangement joined TRBV27 to TRBJ2-5, with no confident D gene call. This TCR was recovered from a human donor in good health. Some libraries in this study had Jurkat cell RNA spiked in. The nucleotide sequence is given as TGTGCCAGCAGTTTATCAGGGTGGGAGACCCAGTACTTC. The resulting protein is CASSLSGWETQYF.